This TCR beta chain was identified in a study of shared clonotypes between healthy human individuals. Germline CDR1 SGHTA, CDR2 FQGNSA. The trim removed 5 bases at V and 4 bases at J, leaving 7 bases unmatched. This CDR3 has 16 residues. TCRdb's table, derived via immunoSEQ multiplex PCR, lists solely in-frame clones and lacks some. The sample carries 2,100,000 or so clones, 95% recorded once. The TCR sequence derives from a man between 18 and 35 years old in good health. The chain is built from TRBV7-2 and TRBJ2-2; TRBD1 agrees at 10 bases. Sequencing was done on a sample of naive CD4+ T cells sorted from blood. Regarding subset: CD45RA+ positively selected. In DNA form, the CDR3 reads TGTGCCAGCAGCCAAGACAGGGGGCTTGGCACCGGGGAGCTGTTTTTT. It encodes CASSQDRGLGTGELFF.